The 5 T cell receptor beta chains listed next were all sequenced from one sample in a study of blood T cell repertoires in COVID-19. The table came from immunoSEQ multiplex PCR; TCRdb's copy has only in-frame clones and leaves some out. Of roughly 330,000 clones in the sample, around 83% are singletons; the top ten hold about 1.2%. The specimen was peripheral blood. These receptors came from a woman between 50 and 59 years old with acute or convalescent COVID-19.

The chain joins TRBV2 to TRBJ2-1, with 13 nucleotides matching TRBD2. This CDR3 is built from 18 residues. Trimming removed 6 bases from V and 0 bases from J; junction bases left unmatched: 8. Germline V CDR1 and CDR2: SNHLY, FYNNEI. For the CDR3, the DNA is TGTGCCAGCAGACCGGGACTAGCGGGGAAAAGCTCCTACAATGAGCAGTTCTTC. Translation gives CASRPGLAGKSSYNEQFF.

The genes are TRBV6-2 or TRBV6-3 and TRBJ1-3; 9 nucleotides line up with TRBD1. The junction had 6 bases not matched to a gene; V was cut back by 4 bases and J by 5 bases. Germline assignment: CDR1 MNHEY and CDR2 SVGEGT. The CDR3 is 15 residues long. In DNA form, the CDR3 reads TGTGCCAGCAGTTCTCCGGGACAGGGAAGAAACACCATATATTTT. Translation: CASSSPGQGRNTIYF.

The V and J genes are TRBV5-4 and TRBJ2-1, with 12 bases fitting TRBD2. The CDR3 length is 16 residues. Germline CDR1 is SGHNT and CDR2 is YYREEE (reference sequence). The junction had 9 bases not matched to a gene; V was cut back by 5 bases and J by 6 bases. The CDR3 loop reads CASRDLTSGSPNEQFF. The CDR3 region has the DNA TGTGCCAGCAGGGACCTGACTAGCGGGAGTCCCAATGAGCAGTTCTTC.

This chain joins TRBV29-1 and TRBJ1-2; 9 bases agree with TRBD1. The trim removed 5 bases at V and 6 bases at J, leaving 7 bases unmatched. The CDR3 extends over 13 amino acids. Germline lookup yields CDR1 SQVTM and CDR2 ANQGSEA. The CDR3 nucleotides read TGCAGCGTTTTACAGGGGGCGTGGGATGGCTACACCTTC. Amino acids: CSVLQGAWDGYTF.

The rearrangement uses TRBV2 and TRBJ2-4; the match to TRBD2 covers 16 bases. Germline CDR1 reads SNHLY; CDR2 reads FYNNEI. This CDR3 has 18 residues. V trimming: 6 bases; J trimming: 3 bases; junction bases outside the gene matches: 8. CDR3 sequence (DNA): TGTGCCAGCAGGGGACTAGCGGGGGGGCCTGCCAACAAAAACATTCAGTACTTC. Amino acids: CASRGLAGGPANKNIQYF.